This is a list of T cell receptor beta chains from one sample in a study of blood T cell repertoires in COVID-19. Clones were sequenced by immunoSEQ multiplex PCR, and TCRdb holds only the in-frame ones, with some missing. The data contain 200,000 to 250,000 clones, roughly 91% of them seen just once; the ten biggest clones take up roughly 0.8%. The sample taken for sequencing was peripheral blood. The receptor set was obtained from a man between 25 and 39 years old with COVID-19, enrolled during active disease. Each CDR3 is given with its conserved first and last residue. A D gene is named only where the DNA matches it firmly. Expanded clones get a size class; other rows say once, few or many, or leave the size out.

j_call clone_size v_call cdr3_length d_call cdr3_aa cdr3_nt
TRBJ2-7 - TRBV3-1/TRBV3-2 15 TRBD2 CASSQVPAGDYEQYF TGTGCCAGCAGCCAAGTGCCAGCGGGGGACTACGAGCAGTACTTC
TRBJ1-2 - TRBV5-6 15 - CASSLAQVGEYGYTF TGTGCCAGCAGCTTGGCCCAGGTCGGGGAATATGGCTACACCTTC
TRBJ1-6 - TRBV3-1/TRBV3-2 16 TRBD1 CASSHLKGQEYSPLHF TGTGCCAGCAGCCACTTAAAGGGACAGGAGTATTCACCCCTCCACTTT
TRBJ1-2 - TRBV7-9 13 TRBD1 CASSKQGGYGYTF TGTGCCAGCAGCAAACAGGGGGGTTATGGCTACACCTTC
TRBJ2-1 once TRBV29-1 16 TRBD1 CSVEPARTGSVNEQFF TGCAGCGTTGAACCCGCCCGGACAGGGTCCGTCAATGAGCAGTTCTTC
TRBJ1-5 few TRBV4-1 16 TRBD1 CASSPETGYSNQPQHF TGCGCCAGCAGCCCAGAGACAGGGTATAGCAATCAGCCCCAGCATTTT
TRBJ2-2 few TRBV27 16 TRBD1 CASSLMGTVYTGELFF TGTGCCAGCAGTTTAATGGGGACAGTCTACACCGGGGAGCTGTTTTTT
TRBJ1-1 - TRBV7-2 15 - CASSLTGGLSNNAFF TGTGCCAGCAGCCTGACCGGGGGATTGTCTAATAATGCTTTCTTT
TRBJ2-2 - TRBV18 18 TRBD1 CASSLKALSTGRTGELFF TGTGCCAGCTCACTAAAGGCTCTGTCGACAGGGCGCACCGGGGAGCTGTTTTTT
TRBJ2-3 - TRBV10-3 14 - CAISAGQLTDTQYF TGTGCCATCAGTGCCGGACAGCTCACAGATACGCAGTATTTT
TRBJ2-3 - TRBV9 15 TRBD2 CASSVTSGATDTQYF TGTGCCAGCAGCGTGACTAGCGGGGCCACAGATACGCAGTATTTT
TRBJ1-2 - TRBV18 20 - CASSPEEVRQYTIPNYGYTF TGTGCCAGCTCACCAGAAGAGGTAAGACAGTACACGATACCTAACTATGGCTACACCTTC
TRBJ2-3 - TRBV5-1 14 TRBD2 CASSRRGGPDTQYF TGCGCCAGCAGTCGGCGGGGGGGCCCAGATACGCAGTATTTT
TRBJ2-7 - TRBV5-1 15 - CASSPVGAATYEQYF TGCGCCAGCAGCCCGGTGGGGGCAGCAACCTACGAGCAGTACTTC
TRBJ2-1 - TRBV19 15 TRBD2 CASSPLAGGYREQFF TGTGCCAGTAGTCCTCTAGCGGGGGGGTATCGTGAGCAGTTCTTC
TRBJ1-2 - TRBV19 18 TRBD1 CASSMLGTGGSARHGYTF TGTGCCAGTAGTATGTTGGGGACAGGGGGATCGGCACGGCATGGCTACACCTTC
TRBJ2-3 - TRBV3-1/TRBV3-2 17 TRBD2 CASSQVTSGGAVDTQYF TGTGCCAGCAGCCAGGTTACTAGCGGGGGGGCGGTAGATACGCAGTATTTT
TRBJ2-1 - TRBV5-1 15 TRBD2 CASSWDGTNYNEQFF TGCGCCAGCAGCTGGGACGGGACTAACTACAATGAGCAGTTCTTC
TRBJ2-3 - TRBV12-3/TRBV12-4 12 - CASSQAADTQYF TGTGCCAGCAGCCAGGCCGCAGATACGCAGTATTTT
TRBJ2-7 - TRBV21-1 18 - CASSKRGDRGQSSYEQYF TGTGCCAGCAGCAAAAGGGGGGACAGGGGTCAGAGCTCCTACGAGCAGTACTTC
TRBJ1-1 - TRBV5-4 15 - CASSHPLDRRTEAFF TGTGCCAGCAGCCACCCCCTCGATCGGAGGACTGAAGCTTTCTTT
TRBJ2-7 - TRBV5-1 15 - CASSLGGLSSYEQYF TGCGCCAGCAGCTTGGGGGGCTTAAGCTCCTACGAGCAGTACTTC
TRBJ2-5 - TRBV3-1/TRBV3-2 17 TRBD2 CASSQDSQRGFRETQYF TGTGCCAGCAGCCAAGATTCGCAGCGGGGTTTTCGAGAGACCCAGTACTTC
TRBJ2-2 - TRBV18 16 TRBD1 CASSPGQGALTGELFF TGTGCCAGCTCACCTGGACAGGGGGCTTTGACCGGGGAGCTGTTTTTT
TRBJ1-5 - TRBV21-1 21 - CASSPREDRDRGCYSNQPQHF TGTGCCAGCAGCCCCCGGGAGGATCGGGACAGGGGGTGCTATAGCAATCAGCCCCAGCATTTT
TRBJ1-2 - TRBV6-1 15 - CASSEASTRIYGYTF TGTGCCAGCAGTGAAGCCTCGACACGGATCTATGGCTACACCTTC
TRBJ1-2 - TRBV7-9 16 - CASSQDSFTTNYGYTF TGTGCCAGCAGCCAGGACAGTTTTACTACTAACTATGGCTACACCTTC
TRBJ1-2 - TRBV12-3/TRBV12-4 10 - CASRGGAATF TGTGCCAGCAGGGGAGGGGCCGCCACCTTC
TRBJ2-2 - TRBV9 18 - CASSVGIPGLKNTGELFF TGTGCCAGCAGCGTAGGGATCCCGGGACTCAAAAACACCGGGGAGCTGTTTTTT
TRBJ2-1 - TRBV15 17 TRBD2 CATSRDPTSGAYNEQFF TGTGCCACCAGCAGAGATCCAACTAGCGGTGCGTACAATGAGCAGTTCTTC
TRBJ1-5 - TRBV6-2/TRBV6-3 15 TRBD1 CASSHYDRVNQPQHF TGTGCCAGCAGCCACTACGACAGGGTTAATCAGCCCCAGCATTTT
TRBJ2-3 - TRBV7-6 15 - CASSSGVESTDTQYF TGTGCCAGCAGCTCGGGGGTAGAGTCCACAGATACGCAGTATTTT
TRBJ1-5 - TRBV5-1 15 - CASSLNAGSNQPQHF TGCGCCAGCAGCTTGAACGCAGGGAGCAATCAGCCCCAGCATTTT
TRBJ1-2 - TRBV15 15 TRBD1 CATSLDRGSVYGYTF TGTGCCACCAGCTTAGACAGGGGTTCCGTCTATGGCTACACCTTC
TRBJ1-1 - TRBV6-2/TRBV6-3 12 - CASSYWQGGTFF TGTGCCAGCAGTTACTGGCAGGGTGGGACTTTCTTT
TRBJ2-7 - TRBV27 14 TRBD1 CASSPGQGGIEQYF TGTGCCAGCAGTCCGGGACAGGGGGGTATCGAGCAGTACTTC
TRBJ2-5 - TRBV6-5 14 - CASRSHSNQETQYF TGTGCCAGCAGATCTCACAGCAATCAAGAGACCCAGTACTTC
TRBJ1-3 - TRBV5-4 16 - CASSFGQTYSGNTIYF TGTGCCAGCAGCTTCGGTCAAACCTACTCTGGAAACACCATATATTTT
TRBJ2-2 - TRBV5-4 15 - CASSFRGSNTGELFF TGTGCCAGCAGCTTTCGGGGTTCGAACACCGGGGAGCTGTTTTTT
TRBJ2-7 - TRBV9 15 - CASSPWTASSYEQYF TGTGCCAGCAGCCCATGGACAGCGAGCTCCTACGAGCAGTACTTC
TRBJ1-2 - TRBV18 16 TRBD1 CASSRGTGLDLWGYTF TGTGCCAGCTCACGCGGGACAGGGCTCGACCTTTGGGGCTACACCTTC
TRBJ1-1 - TRBV7-6 16 - CASSQDQALGGTEAFF TGTGCCAGCAGCCAGGATCAAGCGTTGGGGGGCACTGAAGCTTTCTTT
TRBJ2-7 - TRBV6-5 13 - CASTKGQTYEQYF TGTGCCAGCACCAAGGGACAAACCTACGAGCAGTACTTC
TRBJ2-2 few TRBV7-2 15 - CASSFQGLNTGELFF TGTGCCAGCAGCTTCCAGGGACTGAACACCGGGGAGCTGTTTTTT
TRBJ2-7 - TRBV27 15 - CASSLSGAGSYEQYF TGTGCCAGCAGTTTATCGGGGGCTGGATCCTACGAGCAGTACTTC
TRBJ2-1 - TRBV11-2 14 - CASSLEGLYNEQFF TGTGCCAGCAGCTTAGAAGGACTTTACAATGAGCAGTTCTTC
TRBJ2-7 - TRBV27 12 - CASIPLRFEQYF TGTGCCAGCATCCCCCTCAGGTTCGAGCAGTACTTC
TRBJ2-3 - TRBV28 18 TRBD2 CASSAPGLAGDPTDTQYF TGTGCCAGCAGTGCCCCGGGACTAGCGGGCGACCCCACAGATACGCAGTATTTT
TRBJ2-7 - TRBV5-4 14 TRBD1 CASRPGQGKDEQYF TGTGCCAGCAGACCGGGACAGGGCAAGGACGAGCAGTACTTC
TRBJ1-2 - TRBV7-9 15 - CASSLLSGSNYGYTF TGTGCCAGCAGCTTACTGTCAGGATCCAACTATGGCTACACCTTC
TRBJ1-2 - TRBV19 14 TRBD1 CASRTGVGDYGYTF TGTGCCAGTAGAACAGGGGTCGGGGACTATGGCTACACCTTC
TRBJ2-1 - TRBV6-5 14 - CASSKGLGGDEQFF TGTGCCAGCAGTAAGGGGCTAGGGGGGGATGAGCAGTTCTTC
TRBJ2-6 - TRBV5-1 17 TRBD1 CASSFSAGGIGANVLTF TGCGCCAGCAGCTTCTCGGCAGGGGGCATCGGGGCCAACGTCCTGACTTTC
TRBJ2-3 - TRBV30 16 TRBD2 CAWSVGAGGPSDTQYF TGTGCCTGGAGTGTGGGAGCGGGGGGGCCGTCAGATACGCAGTATTTT
TRBJ2-7 - TRBV6-5 13 - CASSYYFSYEQYF TGTGCCAGCAGTTATTATTTCTCCTACGAGCAGTACTTC
TRBJ1-4 - TRBV7-9 16 - CASSLAVDRRNEKLFF TGTGCCAGCAGCTTAGCTGTAGACAGAAGAAATGAAAAACTGTTTTTT
TRBJ2-5 few TRBV5-1 14 - CASSLVGGQETQYF TGCGCCAGCAGCTTGGTAGGCGGGCAAGAGACCCAGTACTTC
TRBJ1-2 - TRBV9 14 TRBD1 CASTPTGQLYGYTF TGTGCCAGCACCCCAACGGGACAGCTCTATGGCTACACCTTC
TRBJ1-4 - TRBV5-1 20 - CASSLIPIHLSSATNEKLFF TGCGCCAGCAGCTTGATACCAATCCATCTTTCCAGTGCAACTAATGAAAAACTGTTTTTT
TRBJ2-1 - TRBV4-2 17 TRBD2 CASSQDLSGGTYNEQFF TGTGCCAGCAGCCAAGATCTGAGCGGGGGGACCTACAATGAGCAGTTCTTC